A selection of T cell receptor beta chains follows, all from one sample in a study of blood T cells in healthy people across ages. TCRdb ran MiXCR on the 5' RACE reads and lists one entry per CDR3 protein. The sample shows hundreds of thousands of distinct CDR3 sequences, about 28% of them seen only once. Input material: blood. These receptors came from a woman of 80 years or more in good health. Each CDR3 is given with its conserved first and last residue. The D gene is left open where the match is weak. Size values are once, few and many counts, or a class for expanded clones, and some rows have none.

TGTGCCAGCAGTGACCACAGTGGACAAGAGACCCAGTACTTC	CASSDHSGQETQYF	NA	TRBJ2-5	TRBV6-2/TRBV6-3	many
TGTGCCAGCAGTTTGCGTTATGAGCAGTTCTTC	CASSLRYEQFF	NA	TRBJ2-1	TRBV12-3/TRBV12-4	many
TGTGCCAGCAGTTTAGCGCATCAAGCCCGGGGCGCTGAAGCTTTCTTT	CASSLAHQARGAEAFF	NA	TRBJ1-1	TRBV12-3/TRBV12-4	NA
TGTGCCAGCAGCTTGACAGGGAGGACTGAAGCTTTCTTT	CASSLTGRTEAFF	TRBD1	TRBJ1-1	TRBV27	many
TGTGCCAGCTATAACAGGGGGCGAGGAGGGAACACTGAAGCTTTCTTT	CASYNRGRGGNTEAFF	TRBD1	TRBJ1-1	TRBV6-1	NA
TGTGCCAGCAGGTGGGGGGGGATCTTACCTGAGCAGTTCTTC	CASRWGGILPEQFF	TRBD2	TRBJ2-1	TRBV28	many
TGTGCCAGCAGAACACGGGGAAATGAGCAGTTCTTC	CASRTRGNEQFF	NA	TRBJ2-1	TRBV25-1	many
TGTGCCAGCAGCCAAGATTTGGAGCTTAATGAAAAATGGTTTTTT	CASSQDLELNEKWFF	NA	TRBJ1-4	TRBV4-2	few
TGTGCCATCAGCCTGGACAGCGCGAACACCGGGAAGCTGTTTTTT	CAISLDSANTGKLFF	NA	TRBJ2-2	TRBV10-3	NA
TGTGCCAGCAGCTCCTTAGGGGGGAACACTGAAGCTTTCTTT	CASSSLGGNTEAFF	NA	TRBJ1-1	TRBV5-5	NA
TGCAGTGCTAGAGATTCTGGACAGGGGGAGTATGGCTACACCTTC	CSARDSGQGEYGYTF	TRBD1	TRBJ1-2	TRBV20-1	NA
TGTGCCAGCAGTTGGCAGACTGGTTACAATGAGCAGTTCTTC	CASSWQTGYNEQFF	NA	TRBJ2-1	TRBV7-2	NA
TGTGCCAGTAGTGCACCAGGAATTCGAGAGACCCAGTACTTC	CASSAPGIRETQYF	NA	TRBJ2-5	TRBV19	few
TGCGCCAGCAGCCAAGATCTAGAGCGGGCGGACACCTTC	CASSQDLERADTF	NA	TRBJ1-2	TRBV4-1	NA
TGCAGTGCTAGAGCTAGCGGTCGCACAGATACGCAGTATTTT	CSARASGRTDTQYF	TRBD2	TRBJ2-3	TRBV20-1	many
TGCGCCAGCACCTTGGACGGGGGCCCTAGCACAGATATGCAGTATTTT	CASTLDGGPSTDMQYF	NA	TRBJ2-3	TRBV5-1	NA
TGCAGTGCCGAGGACAGGGCTTTCAATCAGCCCCAGCATTTT	CSAEDRAFNQPQHF	TRBD1	TRBJ1-5	TRBV20-1	few
TGTGCCAGCAGCGCCACCGGGACGGGGTACACAGATACGCAGTATTTT	CASSATGTGYTDTQYF	NA	TRBJ2-3	TRBV9	few
TGTGCCAGCTCACCTCCAGGGACGGACGAGCAGTACTTC	CASSPPGTDEQYF	NA	TRBJ2-7	TRBV18	many
TGTGCCAGCAGTTTAAGTTCCACAGGAAACACTGAAGCTTTCTTT	CASSLSSTGNTEAFF	NA	TRBJ1-1	TRBV28	NA
TGTGCCAGCAGCCAAACAGGGGGCCATCAGCCCCAGCATTTT	CASSQTGGHQPQHF	TRBD1	TRBJ1-5	TRBV3-1	few
TGTGCCAGCAGCCAAGATCGTCGAGGCCCAGGGACTGAAGCTTTCTTT	CASSQDRRGPGTEAFF	NA	TRBJ1-1	TRBV3-1	NA
TGTGCCAGCAGCTTATCCGCCCAGGGGGCCGTAGGAAACATTCAGTACTTC	CASSLSAQGAVGNIQYF	TRBD1	TRBJ2-4	TRBV7-2	many